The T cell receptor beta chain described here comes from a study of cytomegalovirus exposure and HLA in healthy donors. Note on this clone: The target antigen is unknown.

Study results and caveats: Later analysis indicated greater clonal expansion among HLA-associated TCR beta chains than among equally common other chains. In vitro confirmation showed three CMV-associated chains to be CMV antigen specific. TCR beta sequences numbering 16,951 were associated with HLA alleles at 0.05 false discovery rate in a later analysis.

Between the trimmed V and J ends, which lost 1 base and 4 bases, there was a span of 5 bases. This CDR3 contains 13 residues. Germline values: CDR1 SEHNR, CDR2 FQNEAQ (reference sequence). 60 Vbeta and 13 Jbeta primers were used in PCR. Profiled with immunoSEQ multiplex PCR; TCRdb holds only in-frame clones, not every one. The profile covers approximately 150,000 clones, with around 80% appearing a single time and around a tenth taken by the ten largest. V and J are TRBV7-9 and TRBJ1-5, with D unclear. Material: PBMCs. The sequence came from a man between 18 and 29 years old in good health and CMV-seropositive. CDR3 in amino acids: CASSLVGNQPQHF. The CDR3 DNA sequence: TGTGCCAGCAGCTTAGTCGGGAATCAGCCCCAGCATTTT.